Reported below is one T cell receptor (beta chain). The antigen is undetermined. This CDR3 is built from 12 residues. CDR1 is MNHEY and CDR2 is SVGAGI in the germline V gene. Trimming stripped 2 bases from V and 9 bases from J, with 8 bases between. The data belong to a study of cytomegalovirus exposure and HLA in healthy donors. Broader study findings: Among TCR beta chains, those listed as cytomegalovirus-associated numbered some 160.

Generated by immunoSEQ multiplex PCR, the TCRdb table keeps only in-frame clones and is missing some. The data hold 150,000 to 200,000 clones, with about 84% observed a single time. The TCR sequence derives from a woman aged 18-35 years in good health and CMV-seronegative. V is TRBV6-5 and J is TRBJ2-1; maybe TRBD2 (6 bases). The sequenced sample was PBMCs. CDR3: CASSYRGGEQFF. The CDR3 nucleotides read TGTGCCAGCAGTTACCGGGGAGGTGAGCAGTTCTTC.